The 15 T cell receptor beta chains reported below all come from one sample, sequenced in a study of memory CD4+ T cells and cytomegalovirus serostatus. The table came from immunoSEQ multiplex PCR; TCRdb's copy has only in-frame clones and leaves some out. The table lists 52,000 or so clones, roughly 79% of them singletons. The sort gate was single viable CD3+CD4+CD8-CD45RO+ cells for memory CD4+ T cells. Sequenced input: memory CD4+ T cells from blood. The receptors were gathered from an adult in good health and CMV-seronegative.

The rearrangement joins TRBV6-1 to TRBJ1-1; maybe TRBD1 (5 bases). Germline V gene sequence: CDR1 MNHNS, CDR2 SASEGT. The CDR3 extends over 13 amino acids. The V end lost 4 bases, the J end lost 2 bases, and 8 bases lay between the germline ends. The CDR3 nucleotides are TGTGCCAGCAGTGCCGGGACTAACACTGAAGCTTTCTTT. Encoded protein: CASSAGTNTEAFF.

Written as DNA, the CDR3 is TGTGCCAGCAGTTCTGACAGGTTCTCTGGAAACACCATATATTTT. Residues: CASSSDRFSGNTIYF. J is TRBJ1-3 and V is TRBV6-5; possibly TRBD1 for D (6 bases). Germline CDR1 and CDR2: MNHEY and SVGAGI. CDR3 length: 15 residues. V was clipped by 4 bases and J by 0 bases, with 10 bases between them.

CDR3 sequence reads: CASSGTGARNQPQHF. CDR3 nucleotide sequence: TGTGCCAGTAGTGGGACAGGGGCCCGCAATCAGCCCCAGCATTTT. This sequence joins TRBV19 and TRBJ1-5, with 10 bases lining up with TRBD1. The CDR3 has 15 amino acids. From germline, CDR1 is LNHDA and CDR2 SQIVND (reference sequence). Losses at the gene ends were 5 bases for V and 2 bases for J; bases not matched to a gene: 3. The variable domain in full, with the rest retrieved from reference TRBV19 and TRBJ1-5, is DGGITQSPKYLFRKEGQNVTLSCEQNLNHDAMYWYRQDPGQGLRLIYYSQIVNDFQKGDIAEGYSVSREKKESFPLTVTSAQKNPTAFYLCASSGTGARNQPQHFGDGTRLSIL.

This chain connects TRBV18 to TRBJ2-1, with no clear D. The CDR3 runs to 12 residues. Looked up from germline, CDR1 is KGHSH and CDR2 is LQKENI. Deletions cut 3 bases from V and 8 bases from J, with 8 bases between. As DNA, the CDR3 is TGTGCCAGCTCACCTCAGCAGGATGAGCAGTTCTTC. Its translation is CASSPQQDEQFF. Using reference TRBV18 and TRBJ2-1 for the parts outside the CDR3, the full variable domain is NAGVMQNPRHLVRRRGQEARLRCSPMKGHSHVYWYRQLPEEGLKFMVYLQKENIIDESGMPKERFSAEFPKEGPSILRIQQVVRGDSAAYFCASSPQQDEQFFGPGTRLTVL.

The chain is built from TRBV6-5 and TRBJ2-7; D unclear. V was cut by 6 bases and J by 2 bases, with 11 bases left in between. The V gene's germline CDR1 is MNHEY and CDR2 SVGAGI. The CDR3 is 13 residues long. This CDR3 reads CASRGSSTYEQYF. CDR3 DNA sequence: TGTGCCAGCAGGGGCAGTTCTACCTACGAGCAGTACTTC.

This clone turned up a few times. The CDR3: CASSIQGSSGANVLTF. DNA for the CDR3: TGTGCCAGTAGTATACAGGGCAGCTCTGGGGCCAACGTCCTGACTTTC. This chain connects TRBV19 to TRBJ2-6; a weak D match, TRBD1 (5 bases). Germline CDR1 LNHDA, CDR2 SQIVND (reference sequence). Between the trimmed V and J ends, which lost 2 bases and 0 bases, there was a span of 8 bases. The CDR3 contains 16 residues.

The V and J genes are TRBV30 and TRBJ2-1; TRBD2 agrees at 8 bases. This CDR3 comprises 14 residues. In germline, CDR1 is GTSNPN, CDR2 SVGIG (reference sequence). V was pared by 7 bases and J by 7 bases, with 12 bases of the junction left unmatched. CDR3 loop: CASSRGGRENEQFF. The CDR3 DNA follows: TGTGCCTCCTCACGGGGGGGCCGCGAGAATGAGCAGTTCTTC.

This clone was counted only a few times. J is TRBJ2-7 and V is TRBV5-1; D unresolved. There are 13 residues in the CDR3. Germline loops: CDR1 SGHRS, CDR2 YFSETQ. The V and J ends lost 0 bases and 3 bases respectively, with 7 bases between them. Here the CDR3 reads CASSLVRSYEQYF. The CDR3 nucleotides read TGCGCCAGCAGCTTGGTAAGAAGCTACGAGCAGTACTTC.

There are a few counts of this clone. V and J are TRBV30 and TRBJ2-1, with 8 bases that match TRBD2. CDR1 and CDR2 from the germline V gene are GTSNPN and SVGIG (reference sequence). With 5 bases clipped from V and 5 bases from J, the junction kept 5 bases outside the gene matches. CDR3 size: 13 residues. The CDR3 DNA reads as TGTGCCTGGGCCGGACTAGCAAACAATGAGCAGTTCTTC. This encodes CAWAGLANNEQFF.

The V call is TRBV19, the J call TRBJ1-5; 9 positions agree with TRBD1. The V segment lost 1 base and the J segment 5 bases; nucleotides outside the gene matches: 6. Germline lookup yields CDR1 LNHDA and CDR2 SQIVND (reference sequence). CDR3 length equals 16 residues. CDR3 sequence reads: CASSIVGQGTYQPQHF. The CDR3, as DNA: TGTGCCAGTAGTATAGTAGGACAGGGGACGTATCAGCCCCAGCATTTT.

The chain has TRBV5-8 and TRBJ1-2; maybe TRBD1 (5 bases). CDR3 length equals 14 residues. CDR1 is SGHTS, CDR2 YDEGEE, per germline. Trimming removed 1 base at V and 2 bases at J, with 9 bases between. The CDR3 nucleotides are TGTGCCAGCAGCTTGCAGGGAGCCAACTATGGCTACACCTTC. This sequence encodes CASSLQGANYGYTF. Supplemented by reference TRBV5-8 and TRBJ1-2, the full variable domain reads EAGVTQSPTHLIKTRGQQATLRCSPISGHTSVYWYQQALGLGLQFLLWYDEGEERNRGNFPPRFSGRQFPNYSSELNVNALELEDSALYLCASSLQGANYGYTFGSGTRLTVV.

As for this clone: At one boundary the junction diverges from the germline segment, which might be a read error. The CDR3 bases are TGTGCCACCAGCAGAGATGAAGCATTGTGGGGACAGGGAAGAAGCTTC. Amino acids: CATSRDEALWGQGRSF. The chain couples TRBV15 to TRBJ1-2; 9 nucleotides align to TRBD1. This CDR3 comprises 16 residues. Germline CDR1 and CDR2: LNHNV and YYDKDF (reference sequence).

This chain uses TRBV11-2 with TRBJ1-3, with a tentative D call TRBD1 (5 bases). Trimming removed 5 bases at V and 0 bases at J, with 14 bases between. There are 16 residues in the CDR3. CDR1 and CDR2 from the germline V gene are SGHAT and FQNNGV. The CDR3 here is CASSHSRASSGNTIYF. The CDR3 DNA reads TGTGCCAGCAGCCACTCCAGGGCGAGCTCTGGAAACACCATATATTTT.

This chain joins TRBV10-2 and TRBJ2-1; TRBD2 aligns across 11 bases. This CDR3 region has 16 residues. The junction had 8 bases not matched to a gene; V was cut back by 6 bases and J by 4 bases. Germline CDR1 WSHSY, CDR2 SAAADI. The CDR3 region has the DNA TGCGCCAGCAGAGGGAAGGGACTAGCGGCTTACAATGAGCAGTTCTTC. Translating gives CASRGKGLAAYNEQFF.

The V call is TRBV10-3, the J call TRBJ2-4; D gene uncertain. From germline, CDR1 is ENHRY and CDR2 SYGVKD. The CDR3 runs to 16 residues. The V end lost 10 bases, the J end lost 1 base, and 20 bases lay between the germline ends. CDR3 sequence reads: CATTEEKITAKNIQYF. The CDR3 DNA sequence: TGTGCCACCACTGAGGAAAAGATTACCGCCAAAAACATTCAGTACTTC.